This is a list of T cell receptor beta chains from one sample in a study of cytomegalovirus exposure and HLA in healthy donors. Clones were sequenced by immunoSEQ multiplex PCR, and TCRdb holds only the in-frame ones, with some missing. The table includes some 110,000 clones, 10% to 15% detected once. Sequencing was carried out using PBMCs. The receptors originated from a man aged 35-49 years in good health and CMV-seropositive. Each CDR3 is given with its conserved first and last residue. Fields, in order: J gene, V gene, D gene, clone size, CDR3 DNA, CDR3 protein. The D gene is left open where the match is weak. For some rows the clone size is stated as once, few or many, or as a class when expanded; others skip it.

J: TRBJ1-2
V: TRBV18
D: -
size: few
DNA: TGTGCCAGCTCACCCGACAAATATGGCTACACCTTC
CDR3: CASSPDKYGYTF

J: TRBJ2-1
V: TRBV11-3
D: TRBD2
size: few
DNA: TGTGCCAGCAGTAGCGGGAGGACCTACAATGAGCAGTTCTTC
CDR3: CASSSGRTYNEQFF

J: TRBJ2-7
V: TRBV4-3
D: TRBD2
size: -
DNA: TGCGCCAGCAGCCAAGAAGTTAGGCGGAAGCGGGGGGGATACACCTACGAGCAGTACTTC
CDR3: CASSQEVRRKRGGYTYEQYF

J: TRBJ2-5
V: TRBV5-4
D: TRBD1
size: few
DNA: TGTGCCAGCAGCTTGGTCGTCGGGACAGGCGCGGGGACCCAGTACTTC
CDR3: CASSLVVGTGAGTQYF

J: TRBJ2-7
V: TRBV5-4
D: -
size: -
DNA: TGTGCCAGCAGCTTGGGCCGGGACACAGTATTAGAGCAGTACTTC
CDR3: CASSLGRDTVLEQYF

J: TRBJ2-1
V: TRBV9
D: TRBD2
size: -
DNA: TGTGCCAGCAGCGTAGGGGACTACTCTTACAATGAGCAGTTCTTC
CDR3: CASSVGDYSYNEQFF

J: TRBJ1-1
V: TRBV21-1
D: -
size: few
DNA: TGTGCCAGGGGGGACAGGGTCCTCCAGGCTTTCTTT
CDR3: CARGDRVLQAFF

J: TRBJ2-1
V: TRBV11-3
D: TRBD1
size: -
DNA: TGTGCCAGCAGCTTCCGGGACAGGGGGTACAATGAGCAGTTCTTC
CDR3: CASSFRDRGYNEQFF

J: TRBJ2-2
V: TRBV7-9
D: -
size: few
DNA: TGTGCCAGTGGACATAACACCGGGGAGCTGTTTTTT
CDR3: CASGHNTGELFF

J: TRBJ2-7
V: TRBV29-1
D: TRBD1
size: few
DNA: TGCAGCGTTGATTTGGGACAGGGGTCCCACGAGCAGTACTTC
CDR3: CSVDLGQGSHEQYF

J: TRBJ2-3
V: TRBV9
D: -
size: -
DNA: TGTGCCAGCAGCGTACAGGTGCGGGGACGGGGCACAGATACGCAGTATTTT
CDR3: CASSVQVRGRGTDTQYF

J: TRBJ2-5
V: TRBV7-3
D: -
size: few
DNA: TGTGCCAGCAGCTTATATGGGGGAGGGACAAAAGAGACCCAGTACTTC
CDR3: CASSLYGGGTKETQYF

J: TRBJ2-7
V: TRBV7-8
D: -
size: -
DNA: TGTGCCAGCAGCCGTCGGTCCGCTTTCGTCGAGCAGTACTTC
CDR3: CASSRRSAFVEQYF

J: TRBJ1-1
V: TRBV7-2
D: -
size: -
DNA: TGTGCCAGCAGCTTAGCCCCGACAGACATCGAAGCTTTCTTT
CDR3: CASSLAPTDIEAFF

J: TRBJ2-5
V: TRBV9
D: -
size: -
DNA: TGTGCCAGCAGCGTAGGACCGGAGCGGGCCCAAGAGACCCAGTACTTC
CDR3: CASSVGPERAQETQYF

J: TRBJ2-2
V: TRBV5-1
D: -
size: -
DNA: TGCGCCAGCAGCTTGGACCTAGCGCACACCGGGGAGCTGTTTTTT
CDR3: CASSLDLAHTGELFF

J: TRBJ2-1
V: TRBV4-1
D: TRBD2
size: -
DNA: TGCGCCAGCGCCCCGAGCGGGAGAAACAATGAGCAGTTCTTC
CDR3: CASAPSGRNNEQFF

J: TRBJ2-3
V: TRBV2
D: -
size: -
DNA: TGTGCCAGCAGTGAAGGGCAGAGCACAGATACGCAGTATTTT
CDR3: CASSEGQSTDTQYF

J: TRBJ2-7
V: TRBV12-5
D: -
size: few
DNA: TGTGCTAGTGGTCCCAAAGGAGTGGCACCCGAGCAGTACTTC
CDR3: CASGPKGVAPEQYF

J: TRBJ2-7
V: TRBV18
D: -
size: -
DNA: TGTGCCAGCTCACCCCCGGGATCTCTCTCCTACGAGCAGTACTTC
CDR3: CASSPPGSLSYEQYF

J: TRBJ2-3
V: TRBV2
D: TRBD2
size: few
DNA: TGTGCCAGCAGAAAGACTAGCGGGAGGGAAGGAGATACGCAGTATTTT
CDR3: CASRKTSGREGDTQYF

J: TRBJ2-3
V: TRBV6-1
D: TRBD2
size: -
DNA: TGTGCCAGCAGTGATCGCCCTAGCGGAGGTTACACAGATACGCAGTATTTT
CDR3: CASSDRPSGGYTDTQYF

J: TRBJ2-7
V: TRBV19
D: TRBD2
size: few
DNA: TGTGCCAGTAGTATAGGGCTAGCGGGTCTCTACGAGCAGTACTTC
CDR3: CASSIGLAGLYEQYF

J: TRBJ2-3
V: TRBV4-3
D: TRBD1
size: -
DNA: TGCGCCAGCAGCCAGGGACAGGGGCACACAGATACGCAGTATTTT
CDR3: CASSQGQGHTDTQYF

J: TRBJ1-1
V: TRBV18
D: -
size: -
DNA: TGTGCCAGCTCCGTCCGACAGGCCATGAACACTGAAGCTTTCTTT
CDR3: CASSVRQAMNTEAFF

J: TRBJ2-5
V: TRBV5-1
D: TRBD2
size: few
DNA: TGCGCCAGCAGCGGGGAAGGACTAGCGGCAGAGGAGACCCAGTACTTC
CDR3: CASSGEGLAAEETQYF

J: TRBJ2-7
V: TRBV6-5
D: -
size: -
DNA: TGTGCCAGCAGTAACTCCTCGAGGCTAGCCCCTAAGGAGCAGTACTTC
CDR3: CASSNSSRLAPKEQYF

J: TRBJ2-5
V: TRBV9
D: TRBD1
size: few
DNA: TGTGAGAGGAGGGGGACAGGGAAGGAGACCCAGTACTTC
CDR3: CERRGTGKETQYF

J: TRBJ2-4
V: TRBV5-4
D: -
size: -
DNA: TGTGCCAGCAGCTTGGAGCCGCGAGGGGCCAAAAACATTCAGTACTTC
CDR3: CASSLEPRGAKNIQYF

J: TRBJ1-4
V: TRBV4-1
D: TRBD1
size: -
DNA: TGCGCCAGCAGCCCGCGGACAGGGCTTGCAACTAATGAAAAACTGTTTTTT
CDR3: CASSPRTGLATNEKLFF

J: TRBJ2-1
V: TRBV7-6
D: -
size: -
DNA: TGTGCCAGCAGCCTATCCAACAGTTACAATGAGCAGTTCTTC
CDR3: CASSLSNSYNEQFF

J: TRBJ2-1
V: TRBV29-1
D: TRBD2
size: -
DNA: TGCAGCGTTGAACTAGCGGGGACCTACAATGAGCAGTTCTTC
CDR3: CSVELAGTYNEQFF